This T cell receptor (beta chain) was identified during a study of Ad26.COV2.S vaccination and SARS-CoV-2 variants. The germline V and J ends were trimmed by 2 bases and 1 base, with 12 bases remaining between them. The CDR3 length is 15 residues. Germline CDR1 is SGHTS and CDR2 is YDEGEE. Generated by immunoSEQ multiplex PCR, the TCRdb table keeps only in-frame clones and is missing some. The sample shows some 330,000 clones, 75% to 90% of them seen only once. Treatment in this sample: some 20 received Ad26.COV2.S at low or high dose, single or two shots; several received placebo; per-sample allocation not given. Specimen acquisition occurred on day 63 following the initial vaccine or placebo injection. Participants' vaccine, an Ad26 vector, delivered Wuhan-strain SARS-CoV-2 spike.

The receptor comes from a person aged 18-65 years who received the Ad26.COV2.S COVID-19 vaccine or a placebo. The V and J genes are TRBV5-8 and TRBJ1-1; TRBD1 might be the D (6 bases). The sample in question was peripheral blood, obtained in a trial of Ad26.COV2.S vaccine versus placebo. The CDR3: CASSFRAGENTEAFF. The CDR3, as DNA: TGTGCCAGCAGCTTTCGGGCAGGGGAGAACACTGAAGCTTTCTTT.